The 31 T cell receptor beta chains below were found in one sample sequenced in a study of blood T cell repertoires in COVID-19. The method was immunoSEQ multiplex PCR; TCRdb's version includes in-frame clones alone and lacks a portion of them. This table holds 270,000 or so clones, roughly nine tenths found once. Specimen: peripheral blood. The receptor source for this set is a woman in her twenties or thirties with COVID-19, enrolled during active disease.

This chain uses TRBV3-1 (or the pseudogene TRBV3-2) with TRBJ1-1, with a tentative D call TRBD1 (5 bases). Between the trimmed V and J ends, which lost 0 bases and 1 base, there was a span of 12 bases. This CDR3 is built from 16 residues. CDR1 and CDR2 (germline): LGHDT, YNNKEL (reference sequence). CDR3: CASSQDRRQRNTEAFF. CDR3 DNA: TGTGCCAGCAGCCAAGATAGAAGACAGAGGAACACTGAAGCTTTCTTT.

This chain joins TRBV12-3 or TRBV12-4 and TRBJ2-5; 7 bases fit TRBD1. The length of the CDR3 is 13 residues. The junction had 3 bases not matched to a gene; V was cut back by 3 bases and J by 5 bases. The CDR3 is CASSFLGQETQYF. The CDR3 bases are TGTGCCAGCAGTTTTTTGGGACAGGAGACCCAGTACTTC.

This chain uses TRBV2 with TRBJ1-3, with 7 bases aligning to TRBD1. CDR3 length: 14 residues. J lost 0 bases, V lost 8 bases, and 4 bases had no gene match. Germline CDR1 and CDR2: SNHLY and FYNNEI. The CDR3 DNA follows: TGTGCCAGCCGGGACAGTTCCTCTGGAAACACCATATATTTT. This sequence encodes CASRDSSSGNTIYF.

In its sample, this clone was seen once. The CDR3 nucleotides read TGTGCCAGCAGGGGTGCGACAGGGTCTGCTCCTAATGAAAAACTGTTTTTT. It specifies CASRGATGSAPNEKLFF. The rearrangement links TRBV27 to TRBJ1-4, with 7 bases that match TRBD1. CDR3 size: 17 residues. CDR1 is MNHEY, CDR2 SMNVEV, per germline (reference sequence). V dropped 6 bases and J dropped 3; count of bases not matched to a gene: 13.

This chain links TRBV10-2 with TRBJ2-3, with a weak D call TRBD2 (7 bases). CDR3 length: 16 residues. The germline V gene has CDR1 WSHSY and CDR2 SAAADI. Trimming pared 4 bases from V and 5 bases from J, leaving 19 bases between. CDR3 nucleotide sequence: TGCGCCAGCAGTGGGGCTGGGCGGGGGCCCAAAGATACGCAGTATTTT. Its protein is CASSGAGRGPKDTQYF.

V is TRBV5-4 and J is TRBJ1-6; D call uncertain. The germline V gene encodes CDR1 SGHNT and CDR2 YYREEE (reference sequence). CDR3 length equals 15 residues. Between the trimmed V and J ends, which lost 1 base and 7 bases, there was a span of 12 bases. The CDR3 bases are TGTGCCAGCAGCTTGATAGCGGTATCGAATTCACCCCTCCACTTT. Translated: CASSLIAVSNSPLHF.

The chain links TRBV18 to TRBJ2-2; TRBD1 might be the D (6 bases). Per germline, CDR1 KGHSH and CDR2 LQKENI. The CDR3 covers 14 residues. V was trimmed by 3 bases and J by 6 bases, leaving 11 bases between them. The CDR3 is CASSPRTEAGELFF. The CDR3, as DNA: TGTGCCAGCTCACCCCGGACAGAAGCCGGGGAGCTGTTTTTT.

This sequence joins TRBV19 and TRBJ2-7, with TRBD1 as a possible D gene (6 bases). In germline, CDR1 is LNHDA, CDR2 SQIVND (reference sequence). This CDR3 is built from 14 residues. Trimming removed 4 bases at V and 3 bases at J, with 13 bases between. DNA of the CDR3: TGTGCCAGTAGTACAGGGGTTTCGGGCTACGAGCAGTACTTC. It encodes CASSTGVSGYEQYF.

The chain joins TRBV7-8 to TRBJ1-2; D is undetermined. Germline loops: CDR1 SGHVS, CDR2 FQNEAQ. V was cut by 5 bases and J by 8 bases, with 12 bases left in between. The CDR3 is 12 amino acids. CDR3 sequence reads: CASSRLGGGYTF. The CDR3, as DNA: TGTGCCAGCAGCCGCCTAGGCGGAGGCTACACCTTC.

This clone was seen once. V is TRBV6-5 and J is TRBJ2-3; TRBD2 matches at 8 bases. The ends lost 10 bases at V and 0 bases at J; junction bases unmatched: 3. From germline, CDR1 is MNHEY and CDR2 SVGAGI. The CDR3 loop spans 13 amino acids. CDR3 bases: TGTGCCACCGGGGGGGGTAGCACAGATACGCAGTATTTT. It specifies CATGGGSTDTQYF.

The chain carries TRBV5-5 and TRBJ2-7; tentatively, D is TRBD1 (6 bases). The CDR3 consists of 19 residues. Germline assignment: CDR1 SGHKS and CDR2 YYEKEE (reference sequence). V dropped 0 bases and J dropped 1 base, with 23 bases sitting between them. The CDR3 loop is CASSLGPPRGRGHSYEQYF. The CDR3 DNA is TGTGCCAGCAGCTTGGGCCCCCCCCGGGGCAGGGGTCATTCCTACGAGCAGTACTTC.

As for this clone: Additional DNA sequences in this sample encode the identical CDR3. The chain has TRBV11-2 and TRBJ2-5; D unresolved. This CDR3 comprises 11 residues. The ends were cut back, 1 base at V and 11 bases at J, with 8 bases in the middle. Per the germline V gene, CDR1 is SGHAT and CDR2 is FQNNGV. The CDR3 loop is CASSLAGTQYF. DNA for the CDR3: TGTGCCAGCAGCTTAGCAGGAACACAGTACTTC.

The chain is built from TRBV6-6 and TRBJ2-1; 10 bases map to TRBD1. Per germline, CDR1 MNHNY and CDR2 SVGAGI (reference sequence). The CDR3 extends over 15 amino acids. Losses at the gene ends were 5 bases for V and 7 bases for J; bases not matched to a gene: 8. The CDR3 nucleotides are TGTGCCAGCAGTACCGGGACAGGGGTGAAGAATGAGCAGTTCTTC. Protein sequence: CASSTGTGVKNEQFF.

As for this clone: Relative to the germline gene, one junction end is altered; a read error may explain this. J is TRBJ2-1 and V is TRBV7-7; TRBD2 aligns across 11 bases. The CDR3 extends over 15 amino acids. CDR1 SSHAT and CDR2 FNYEAQ come from the germline V gene (reference sequence). CDR3 sequence (DNA): TGTGCCAGCAGCATAGCGGGGGGGGGTTACAATGAGCAGTTCTTC. Its translation is CASSIAGGGYNEQFF. The full variable domain, completed using reference TRBV7-7 and TRBJ2-1, is GAGVSQSPRYKVTKRGQDVTLRCDPISSHATLYWYQQALGQGPEFLTYFNYEAQPDKSGLPSDRFSAERPEGSISTLTIQRTEQRDSAMYRCASSIAGGGYNEQFFGPGTRLTVL.

This chain joins TRBV5-6 and TRBJ1-1; D is possibly TRBD1 (5 bases). The germline gives CDR1 SGHDT, CDR2 YYEEEE. The CDR3 totals 14 residues. Trimming shortened V by 0 bases and J by 3 bases, and 9 bases separated the two germline ends. The CDR3 spells CASSLVGGDTEAFF. Here the CDR3 DNA reads TGTGCCAGCAGCTTGGTCGGGGGGGACACTGAAGCTTTCTTT.

The chain couples TRBV11-2 to TRBJ2-5, with 8 nucleotides matching TRBD2. The V gene end was trimmed by 1 base and the J gene end by 1 base; junction bases not matched to a gene: 2. In germline, CDR1 is SGHAT, CDR2 FQNNGV. The CDR3 consists of 15 residues. The CDR3 DNA sequence: TGTGCCAGCAGCTTAGTCACTAGCGGCCAAGAGACCCAGTACTTC. Amino acid sequence: CASSLVTSGQETQYF.

Concerning this clone itself: Additional DNA sequences in this sample encode the identical CDR3. The genes are TRBV24-1 and TRBJ1-3, with a weak D call TRBD1 (6 bases). Germline CDR1 is KGHDR and CDR2 is SFDVKD. V dropped 9 bases and J dropped 1 base, with 9 bases sitting between them. The CDR3 has 13 amino acids. Here the CDR3 DNA reads TGTGCCACCGCAACAGGGTCTGGAAACACCATATATTTT. Translated, it gives CATATGSGNTIYF.

This rearrangement joins TRBV5-6 to TRBJ1-2; D may be TRBD1 (5 bases). Germline V CDR1 and CDR2: SGHDT, YYEEEE. The CDR3 sequence is 16 residues long. Trimming took off 0 bases at V and 3 bases at J, with 15 bases between the two ends. CDR3 region: CASSLVGQGWDYGYTF. The CDR3 nucleotides are TGTGCCAGCAGCTTGGTCGGGCAGGGTTGGGACTATGGCTACACCTTC.

The chain combines TRBV27 with TRBJ1-4; no clear D. This CDR3 comprises 17 residues. Per germline, CDR1 MNHEY and CDR2 SMNVEV (reference sequence). Trimming took off 2 bases at V and 11 bases at J, with 24 bases between the two ends. The CDR3 sequence: CASSLMSGNIRAGKLFF. DNA of the CDR3: TGTGCCAGCAGTTTAATGAGTGGGAACATTAGGGCGGGGAAACTGTTTTTT.

The gene calls are TRBV12-5 and TRBJ1-1, with a tentative D call TRBD1 (5 bases). The V end lost 5 bases, the J end lost 4 bases, and 11 bases lay between the germline ends. The CDR3 extends over 13 amino acids. The germline CDR1 and CDR2 sequences are LGHNT and FRNRAP. CDR3 amino acids: CASGPREATEAFF. Here the CDR3 DNA reads TGTGCTAGTGGTCCCAGGGAGGCCACTGAAGCTTTCTTT.

The chain has TRBV7-2 and TRBJ2-1; TRBD2 aligns across 8 bases. Germline trimming cut 4 bases from V and 0 bases from J; bases unmatched to any gene: 11. Germline V lookup: CDR1 SGHTA, CDR2 FQGNSA. The CDR3 is 18 amino acids. CDR3 DNA: TGTGCCAGCAGCTCTTCCCCCTTAGCGGGACACTCCTACAATGAGCAGTTCTTC. This translates into CASSSSPLAGHSYNEQFF.

V and J are TRBV5-1 and TRBJ1-6; D is perhaps TRBD1 (6 bases). Germline CDR1 is SGHRS and CDR2 is YFSETQ. The CDR3 is 14 residues long. V was pared by 1 base and J by 8 bases, with 10 bases between. In DNA, the CDR3 is TGCGCCAGCAGCTTGACAGGGTCGGATTCACCCCTCCACTTT. It specifies CASSLTGSDSPLHF.

This clone was detected a few times. The chain carries TRBV7-9 and TRBJ1-6, with 7 bases matching TRBD1. Per the germline V gene, CDR1 is SEHNR and CDR2 is FQNEAQ (reference sequence). The CDR3 totals 15 residues. V lost 5 bases, J lost 8 bases, and 9 bases stayed unmatched. The CDR3 DNA is TGTGCCAGCAGCCCGACAGGGTCCAGAGATTCACCCCTCCACTTT. Translation: CASSPTGSRDSPLHF.

The V and J genes are TRBV18 and TRBJ2-1, with 7 bases aligning to TRBD2. V trimming: 2 bases; J trimming: 7 bases; junction bases outside the gene matches: 8. CDR1 and CDR2 (germline): KGHSH, LQKENI. This CDR3 has 15 residues. CDR3 nucleotides: TGTGCCAGCTCACCAGTCGTGGGGGGGGAAAATGAGCAGTTCTTC. Its translation: CASSPVVGGENEQFF.

This chain joins TRBV4-1 and TRBJ1-5; D is unclear. This CDR3 contains 13 residues. V gave up 0 bases and J gave up 4 bases, with 4 bases separating them. Germline V gives CDR1 MGHRA, CDR2 YSYEKL. The CDR3 nucleotides read TGCGCCAGCAGCCAAGACCTAAATCAGCCCCAGCATTTT. As protein: CASSQDLNQPQHF.

The gene calls are TRBV11-2 and TRBJ2-7; D call uncertain. This CDR3 is 14 amino acids long. V was trimmed by 5 bases and J by 5 bases, leaving 16 bases between them. Germline CDR1 reads SGHAT; CDR2 reads FQNNGV. This CDR3 is CASSPVNPSHEQYF. The DNA of the CDR3 is TGTGCCAGCAGCCCGGTGAACCCCTCACACGAGCAGTACTTC. Drawing the rest from reference TRBV11-2 and TRBJ2-7, the complete variable domain is EAGVAQSPRYKIIEKRQSVAFWCNPISGHATLYWYQQILGQGPKLLIQFQNNGVVDDSQLPKDRFSAERLKGVDSTLKIQPAKLEDSAVYLCASSPVNPSHEQYFGPGTRLTVT.

V gene TRBV14 combines with J gene TRBJ1-1; weak D call: TRBD1 (6 bases). CDR3 length equals 15 residues. Trimming removed 0 bases from V and 13 bases from J, with 21 bases in between. Germline assignment: CDR1 SGHDN and CDR2 FVKESK. The CDR3, as DNA: TGTGCCAGCAGCCAAGAAGGTCAGGGGTACTTGATGAGTTTCTTT. This translates into CASSQEGQGYLMSFF.

The V call is TRBV29-1, the J call TRBJ2-7; D might be TRBD2 (5 bases). The V gene lost 3 bases and the J gene lost 2 bases, with 8 bases spanning the gap. Germline assignment: CDR1 SQVTM and CDR2 ANQGSEA. CDR3 length equals 12 residues. CDR3 residues: CSVDPGTYEQYF. CDR3 nucleotides: TGCAGCGTTGACCCCGGGACCTACGAGCAGTACTTC.

J is TRBJ1-6 and V is TRBV4-1; no clear D. Deletions cut 0 bases from V and 7 bases from J, with 16 bases between. The CDR3 runs to 17 residues. From germline, CDR1 is MGHRA and CDR2 YSYEKL. Here the CDR3 DNA reads TGCGCCAGCAGCCAAGAGCCCTGGCCTCAATGGAATTCACCCCTCCACTTT. This gives the protein CASSQEPWPQWNSPLHF.

V usage is TRBV5-1 and J usage is TRBJ2-2, with D tentatively TRBD1 (6 bases). Trimming cost V 1 base and J 5 bases, with 12 bases left between them. The CDR3 loop spans 15 amino acids. Germline assignment: CDR1 SGHRS and CDR2 YFSETQ. CDR3 DNA: TGCGCCAGCAGCTTGTTGTCAGGGGTTACCGGGGAGCTGTTTTTT. It yields the protein CASSLLSGVTGELFF. Drawing the rest from reference TRBV5-1 and TRBJ2-2, the complete variable domain is KAGVTQTPRYLIKTRGQQVTLSCSPISGHRSVSWYQQTPGQGLQFLFEYFSETQRNKGNFPGRFSGRQFSNSRSEMNVSTLELGDSALYLCASSLLSGVTGELFFGEGSRLTVL.

The rearrangement uses TRBV12-3 or TRBV12-4 and TRBJ1-6; D call uncertain. The CDR3 sequence is 13 residues long. The V and J ends lost 5 bases and 10 bases respectively, with 12 bases between them. The CDR3 spells CASSPAGGSPLHF. CDR3 nucleotide sequence: TGTGCCAGCAGTCCAGCGGGAGGCTCACCCCTCCACTTT.